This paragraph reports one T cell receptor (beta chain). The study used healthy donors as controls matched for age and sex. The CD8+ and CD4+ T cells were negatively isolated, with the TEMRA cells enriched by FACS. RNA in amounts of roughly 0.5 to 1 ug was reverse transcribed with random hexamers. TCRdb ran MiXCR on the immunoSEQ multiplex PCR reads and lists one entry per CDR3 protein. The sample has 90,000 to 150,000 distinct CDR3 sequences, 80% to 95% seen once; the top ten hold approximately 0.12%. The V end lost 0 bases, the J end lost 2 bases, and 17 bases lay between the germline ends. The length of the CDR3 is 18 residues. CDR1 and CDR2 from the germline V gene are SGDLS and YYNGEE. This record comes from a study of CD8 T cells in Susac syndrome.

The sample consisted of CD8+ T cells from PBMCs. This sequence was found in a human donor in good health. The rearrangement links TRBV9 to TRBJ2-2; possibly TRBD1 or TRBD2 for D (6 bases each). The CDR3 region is CASSVGLGGPENTGELFF. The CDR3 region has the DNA TGTGCCAGCAGCGTAGGATTGGGGGGCCCCGAAAACACCGGGGAGCTGTTTTTT.